The clone carrying this T cell receptor beta chain was detected only a few times. What it binds is not known. Germline V gene sequence: CDR1 SGHAT, CDR2 FQDESV (reference sequence). This CDR3 is 16 amino acids long. Trimming stripped 2 bases from V and 4 bases from J, with 16 bases between. Individuals who donated were healthy Caucasians from Russia aged about 6 to 100. This sample is part of a study of blood T cells in healthy people across ages. Study-level findings and limits: Researchers said unsorted PBMCs prevented a conclusive naive versus antigen-experienced comparison.

Sample-barcoded 5' priming and a J-beta primer mix drove a second PCR of about 6 to 11 cycles. Unique molecular identifiers of 12 random nucleotides labeled each cDNA. In TCRdb, the 5' RACE reads were re-called with MiXCR into one record per CDR3 protein. Of some 700,000 distinct CDR3 sequences listed, 20% to 25% were seen once; the top ten hold roughly 22%. Sequenced: blood. The clonotype was recovered from a man in his 70s in good health. The chain recombines TRBV11-1 with TRBJ2-3; perhaps TRBD2 as D (6 bases). This chain's CDR3 is CASSLRQRRAADTQYF. Written as DNA, the CDR3 is TGTGCCAGCAGCTTAAGGCAGCGGAGGGCCGCAGATACGCAGTATTTT.